This T cell receptor (beta chain) was captured by sequencing in a study of cytomegalovirus exposure and HLA in healthy donors. As for the study in general: Later analysis reported that the approximately 120 validation repertoires shared the platform of the approximately 670 first-cohort repertoires. Findings and caveats of the study: Confirmation was obtained in vitro that three CMV-associated chains are specific for CMV antigens. The investigators catalogued under 200 TCR beta chains as cytomegalovirus-associated.

In its sample, this clone was seen a few times. Its antigen remains unidentified. After removal of 3 bases from V and 4 bases from J, the junction contained 9 bases not matched to a gene. This CDR3 spans 15 amino acids. Germline V gives CDR1 KGHSH, CDR2 LQKENI. Some clones are missing from TCRdb's copy, which holds only in-frame ones; the method was immunoSEQ multiplex PCR. The sample yields some 54,000 clones, approximately 90% seen once. The sequencing sample was made of PBMCs. The V gene is TRBV18, the J gene TRBJ2-7; the match to TRBD1 covers 7 bases. The clonotype was recovered from a young man in good health and CMV-seronegative. CDR3 sequence (DNA): TGTGCCAGCTCACCGTCGACAGGGTCACAGTACGAGCAGTACTTC. This sequence encodes CASSPSTGSQYEQYF. The variable domain in full, with the rest retrieved from reference TRBV18 and TRBJ2-7, is NAGVMQNPRHLVRRRGQEARLRCSPMKGHSHVYWYRQLPEEGLKFMVYLQKENIIDESGMPKERFSAEFPKEGPSILRIQQVVRGDSAAYFCASSPSTGSQYEQYFGPGTRLTVT.